This paragraph covers one T cell receptor (beta chain) sequence. The germline V and J ends were trimmed by 0 bases and 0 bases, with 8 bases remaining between them. CDR1 and CDR2 (germline): SGDLS, YYNGEE. This CDR3 region has 15 residues. This record comes from a study of somatic mutations in cytotoxic T cells in rheumatoid arthritis. Across the whole study: Patient blood (about 30 ml EDTA) was collected right after diagnosis, preceding any treatment. Including V beta1+ cells that were sequenced for TCRB, some T-cell populations stained with V beta antibodies were flow-sorted at nearly 100% purity.

The protocol was immunoSEQ multiplex PCR, while the TCRdb copy is restricted to in-frame clones and leaves out a portion. The sample records some 18,000 clones, roughly four fifths being singletons. The TCR originated in an adult with rheumatoid arthritis. The J gene is TRBJ2-3, the V gene TRBV9; TRBD2 is a possible D gene (5 bases). The sequencing sample was made of CD8+ T cells sorted from blood. In nucleotides, the CDR3 is TGTGCCAGCAGCGTAGGTCAGCGGAGCACAGATACGCAGTATTTT. It yields the protein CASSVGQRSTDTQYF. Complete variable domain (other parts from reference TRBV9 and TRBJ2-3): DSGVTQTPKHLITATGQRVTLRCSPRSGDLSVYWYQQSLDQGLQFLIQYYNGEERAKGNILERFSAQQFPDLHSELNLSSLELGDSALYFCASSVGQRSTDTQYFGPGTRLTVL.